These 24 T cell receptor beta chains came from one sample sequenced in a study of vaccination and CD4 T cells after COVID-19 (dated by TCRdb to between 2021 and 2024). Libraries were constructed by PCR. TCRdb shows the sequencer as Illumina iSeq 100. DNA from cultured CD4+ T cells underwent TCR sequencing with the Oncomine TCR Beta short-read assay at the Johns Hopkins FTIC core. TCRdb reworked the public reads: Q25 trimming with fastp, MiXCR clone assembly, productive beta chains retained. Entries are consolidated by CDR3 protein sequence, retaining the most common genes and DNA. Counted in this sample were around 3,500 distinct CDR3 sequences; approximately 18% of them appeared once. Jointly, the top ten make up 20% to 30% of the sample. Antigens for these TCRs are unknown. The sample's treatment or condition label is to be understood as: roughly 11-day PBMC culture with coronavirus spike peptide pools or control peptides (ViraFEST assay).

Specimen: CD4+ T cells from blood, cultured in vitro. Every receptor here comes from a human donor who had recovered from COVID-19.

This clonotype was counted between two and nine times. The chain recombines TRBV2 with TRBJ2-7; D is undetermined. The CDR3 contains 13 residues. Trimming stripped 1 base from V and 6 bases from J, with 10 bases between. Germline CDR1 and CDR2: SNHLY and FYNNEI. The CDR3 nucleotides read TGTGCCAGCAGTGAAGGGAGTATTGGCGAGCAGTACTTC. This codes for CASSEGSIGEQYF. The entire variable domain, with the rest obtained from reference TRBV2 and TRBJ2-7, is as follows: EPEVTQTPSHQVTQMGQEVILRCVPISNHLYFYWYRQILGQKVEFLVSFYNNEISEKSEIFDDQFSVERPDGSNFTLKIRSTKLEDSAMYFCASSEGSIGEQYFGPGTRLTVT.

This clonotype was detected a few times. V and J are TRBV2 and TRBJ2-3; D is unresolved. CDR1 and CDR2 from the germline V gene are SNHLY and FYNNEI. Trimming took off 6 bases at V and 4 bases at J, with 8 bases between the two ends. The CDR3 covers 12 residues. CDR3 coding DNA: TGTGCCAGCAGCGAATTTTCAGATACGCAGTATTTT. This sequence encodes CASSEFSDTQYF.

V gene TRBV30 combines with J gene TRBJ2-5; TRBD1 matches 7 bases. After removal of 7 bases from V and 2 bases from J, the junction contained 1 base not matched to a gene. CDR1 and CDR2 (germline): GTSNPN, SVGIG (reference sequence). This CDR3 is 11 amino acids long. The CDR3 DNA reads as TGTGCCTTGGGACAGCAAGAGACCCAGTACTTC. Translating gives CALGQQETQYF.

This clonotype turned up a few times. V usage is TRBV6-1 and J usage is TRBJ1-3; no reliable D call. The CDR3 contains 15 residues. CDR1 is MNHNS, CDR2 SASEGT, per germline. V lost 3 bases and J 2 bases, leaving 11 bases between the germline ends. The CDR3 bases are TGTGCCAGCAGTGATTTAGGCCAGACTGGAAACACCATATATTTT. It translates to CASSDLGQTGNTIYF.

Judged by abundance, this clonotype is medium-sized. The chain combines TRBV11-2 with TRBJ1-6; D is ambiguous. V shed 1 base and J shed 4 bases, with 5 bases lying between them. The CDR3 contains 14 residues. Germline CDR1 is SGHAT and CDR2 is FQNNGV. CDR3 in amino acids: CASSLGRYNSPLHF. The CDR3 region has the DNA TGTGCCAGCAGCTTAGGACGGTATAATTCACCCCTCCACTTT.

This clonotype has more than one count but fewer than ten. The V gene is TRBV19, the J gene TRBJ1-2, with D tentatively TRBD1 (6 bases). With 7 bases removed from V and 4 bases from J, the gap between germline ends came to 13 bases. CDR1 LNHDA and CDR2 SQIVND come from the germline V gene (reference sequence). The CDR3 contains 13 residues. This CDR3 is CASIKDSRYGYTF. The CDR3 DNA reads as TGTGCCAGTATCAAGGACAGCCGCTATGGCTACACCTTC.

There are a few counts of this clonotype. This chain links TRBV20-1 with TRBJ2-7; 10 bases are shared with TRBD2. Trimming cost V 3 bases and J 1 base; bases outside gene matches: 6. From germline, CDR1 is DFQATT and CDR2 SNEGSKA (reference sequence). The CDR3 sequence is 15 residues long. CDR3 nucleotides: TGCAGTGCTAGTTCGGCTAGCGGGGGTTCCTACGAGCAGTACTTC. Protein product: CSASSASGGSYEQYF.

This clonotype showed up just a few times. This rearrangement joins TRBV19 to TRBJ2-3; 13 bases map to TRBD2. The trim removed 3 bases at V and 4 bases at J, leaving 4 bases unmatched. This CDR3 spans 16 amino acids. The germline gives CDR1 LNHDA, CDR2 SQIVND (reference sequence). CDR3 sequence (DNA): TGTGCCAGTAGTATCCTGACTAGCGGGGGGTCAGATACGCAGTATTTT. Protein sequence: CASSILTSGGSDTQYF.

This clonotype was recorded a few times. The chain is built from TRBV27 and TRBJ1-2; 7 bases line up with TRBD1. Germline values: CDR1 MNHEY, CDR2 SMNVEV (reference sequence). V lost 5 bases, J lost 2 bases, and 5 bases stayed unmatched. This CDR3 comprises 14 residues. The CDR3 sequence is CASSLQGTNYGYTF. In DNA form, the CDR3 reads TGTGCCAGCAGTCTACAGGGGACGAACTATGGCTACACCTTC.

This clonotype was seen more than once but under ten times. J is TRBJ2-5 and V is TRBV11-1; the match to TRBD2 covers 13 bases. Trimming took 5 bases from V and 1 from J; bases not matched to a gene: 1. Germline assignment: CDR1 SGHAT and CDR2 FQDESV (reference sequence). The CDR3 has 15 amino acids. The CDR3 nucleotides read TGTGCCAGCAGCAGACTAGCGGGGGGCCAAGAGACCCAGTACTTC. It is translated as CASSRLAGGQETQYF.

The V gene is TRBV5-6, the J gene TRBJ2-1; the D gene is possibly TRBD2 (5 bases). The V gene's germline CDR1 is SGHDT and CDR2 YYEEEE. This CDR3 has 16 amino acids. V lost 3 bases to trimming and J lost 4 bases, with 17 bases between them. Here the CDR3 DNA reads TGTGCCAGCAGCTCGGAACCCGGACTCGAGTACAATGAGCAGTTCTTC. It encodes CASSSEPGLEYNEQFF.

Judged by abundance, this clonotype is large. Written as DNA, the CDR3 is TGTGCCAGCAGCTCATTCCCGGGAGCAAGGCACGGGGAGCTGTTTTTT. Amino acids: CASSSFPGARHGELFF. This chain joins TRBV7-3 and TRBJ2-2; D may be TRBD2 (6 bases). The CDR3 is 16 amino acids. With 4 bases removed from V and 7 bases from J, the gap between germline ends came to 19 bases. The germline CDR1 and CDR2 sequences are SGHTA and FQGTGA.

This CDR3 reads CASSHWDWGGTEAFF. The CDR3, as DNA: TGTGCCAGCAGCCACTGGGATTGGGGGGGCACTGAAGCTTTCTTT. The chain uses TRBV16 and TRBJ1-1; D is perhaps TRBD1 (5 bases). This CDR3 has 15 residues. The germline V and J ends were trimmed by 3 bases and 4 bases, with 15 bases remaining between them. Germline CDR1 is KGHSY and CDR2 is FQNENV.

The V and J genes are TRBV3-1 and TRBJ1-1, with 11 bases aligning to TRBD1. Germline V lookup: CDR1 LGHDT, CDR2 YNNKEL (reference sequence). This CDR3 is built from 13 residues. Unmatched junction bases numbered 4, after V lost 6 bases and J lost 7 bases. The CDR3 DNA reads TGTGCCAGCAGGGGACAGGGGGAAGGTGAAGCTTTCTTT. Its protein is CASRGQGEGEAFF.

In its sample, this clonotype ranks as medium-sized. The chain carries TRBV7-3 and TRBJ2-2; D is possibly TRBD2 (5 bases). V was cut by 6 bases and J by 7 bases, with 21 bases left in between. CDR1 and CDR2 from the germline V gene are SGHTA and FQGTGA. The CDR3 is 16 residues long. Here the CDR3 reads CASSRTTGLGSGELFF. Written as DNA, the CDR3 is TGTGCCAGCAGTCGAACCACGGGCCTAGGGAGCGGGGAGCTGTTTTTT.

The chain is built from TRBV12-3 or TRBV12-4 and TRBJ2-7, with 8 bases aligning to TRBD2. The CDR3 is 14 amino acids. J gave up 2 bases and V 5 bases, and 5 bases lay outside the gene matches. CDR3 nucleotide sequence: TGTGCCAGCAGTCCCCCGGGACTAGCCTACGAGCAGTACTTC. Protein sequence: CASSPPGLAYEQYF.

This clonotype was counted a few times. The J gene is TRBJ1-6, the V gene TRBV6-1; the match to TRBD1 covers 8 bases. CDR1 and CDR2 from the germline V gene are MNHNS and SASEGT. J gave up 10 bases and V 5 bases, and 28 bases lay outside the gene matches. The CDR3 has 21 residues. The CDR3 protein is CASSSQTGAGVFSVGRSPLHF. The CDR3 bases are TGTGCCAGCAGTAGCCAGACAGGGGCAGGCGTATTCTCGGTTGGGCGATCACCCCTCCACTTT.

Details on this clonotype: Lacking the conserved final phenylalanine or tryptophan, this CDR3 likely reflects a read error. The V gene is TRBV20-1, the J gene TRBJ2-5, with TRBD2 matching over 10 bases. J was trimmed by 0 bases and V by 5 bases; bases with no gene match: 3. The CDR3 has 14 amino acids. CDR1 and CDR2 from the germline V gene are DFQATT and SNEGSKA (reference sequence). CDR3 sequence: CSADSGGYQETQYY. The CDR3 nucleotides read TGCAGTGCTGATAGCGGGGGGTACCAAGAGACCCAGTACTAC.

This chain joins TRBV5-1 and TRBJ1-6; no definite D call. V lost 5 bases and J 7 bases, leaving 16 bases between the germline ends. CDR3 size: 15 residues. CDR1 is SGHRS, CDR2 YFSETQ, per germline. Here the CDR3 reads CASRTLGSTNSPLHF. The CDR3 coding sequence is TGCGCCAGCAGGACCCTTGGATCTACCAATTCACCCCTCCACTTT.

This clonotype was detected only a few times. The chain is built from TRBV30 and TRBJ2-7, with D possibly TRBD2 on 6 matching bases. The V end lost 1 base, the J end lost 0 bases, and 7 bases lay between the germline ends. Germline loops: CDR1 GTSNPN, CDR2 SVGIG (reference sequence). The CDR3 is made up of 13 amino acids. CDR3 DNA sequence: TGTGCCTGGAGTGACGGGAGCTCCTACGAGCAGTACTTC. Amino acids: CAWSDGSSYEQYF.

This clonotype was seen more than once but under ten times. The chain recombines TRBV6-1 with TRBJ2-3; D call uncertain. Trimming pared 2 bases from V and 4 bases from J, leaving 7 bases between. The CDR3 has 13 amino acids. The germline gives CDR1 MNHNS, CDR2 SASEGT. CDR3 sequence: CASSEFGADTQYF. The CDR3 DNA reads as TGTGCCAGCAGTGAATTTGGCGCAGATACGCAGTATTTT.

CDR3: CASSYDREVFF. CDR3 nucleotide sequence: TGTGCCAGTAGTTACGACAGGGAGGTGTTTTTT. The chain uses TRBV19 and TRBJ1-4; 7 bases are shared with TRBD1. This CDR3 spans 11 amino acids. The junction had 6 bases not matched to a gene; V was cut back by 5 bases and J by 15 bases. The germline CDR1 and CDR2 sequences are LNHDA and SQIVND (reference sequence). Complete variable domain (other parts from reference TRBV19 and TRBJ1-4): DGGITQSPKYLFRKEGQNVTLSCEQNLNHDAMYWYRQDPGQGLRLIYYSQIVNDFQKGDIAEGYSVSREKKESFPLTVTSAQKNPTAFYLCASSYDREVFFGSGTQLSVL.

This clonotype was detected only once. A much larger clone sits a single nucleotide away, making a read error possible. This sequence joins TRBV7-3 and TRBJ2-7; 8 nucleotides agree with TRBD2. There are 15 residues in the CDR3. Germline-derived CDR1 and CDR2 are SGHTA and FQGTGA. As DNA, the CDR3 is TGTGCCAGCAGCCCCTTTAGCGGGGCCCCCTACAAGCAGTACTTC. Protein sequence: CASSPFSGAPYKQYF.

A note on this clonotype: A much larger clone is a single base away; this may be a read error. The CDR3 does not close with the conserved phenylalanine or tryptophan, likely indicating a read error. The DNA for the CDR3 is TGTGCCAGCAGCTTAGAAATGAACACTGAAGCTTTCTAT. This codes for CASSLEMNTEAFY. The chain is built from TRBV7-9 and TRBJ1-1; unclear D gene. This CDR3 spans 13 amino acids. Germline-derived CDR1 and CDR2 are SEHNR and FQNEAQ (reference sequence). Trimming removed 1 base from V and 0 bases from J, with 3 bases in between.